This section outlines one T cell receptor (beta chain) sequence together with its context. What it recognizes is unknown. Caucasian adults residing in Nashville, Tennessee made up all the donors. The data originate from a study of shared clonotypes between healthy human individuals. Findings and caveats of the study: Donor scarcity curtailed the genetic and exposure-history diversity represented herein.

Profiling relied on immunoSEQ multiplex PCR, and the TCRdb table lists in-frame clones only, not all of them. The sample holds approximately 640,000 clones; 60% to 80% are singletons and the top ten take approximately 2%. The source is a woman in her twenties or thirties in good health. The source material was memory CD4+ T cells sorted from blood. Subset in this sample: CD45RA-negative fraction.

The CDR3 nucleotides are TGCGCCAGCAGCTCACAGGGGATAAATGAGCAGTTCTTC. Translating it yields CASSSQGINEQFF. The chain links TRBV5-1 to TRBJ2-1, with 7 positions matching TRBD1. Germline CDR1 is SGHRS and CDR2 is YFSETQ. This CDR3 spans 13 amino acids. V lost 3 bases to trimming and J lost 7 bases; unmatched junction nucleotides: 4. Variable domain in full (rest from reference TRBV5-1 and TRBJ2-1): KAGVTQTPRYLIKTRGQQVTLSCSPISGHRSVSWYQQTPGQGLQFLFEYFSETQRNKGNFPGRFSGRQFSNSRSEMNVSTLELGDSALYLCASSSQGINEQFFGPGTRLTVL.